This TCR beta chain comes out of a study of long-term antiretroviral therapy in people with HIV. Looking at the study overall: In the earliest collections, sampling predates the 2015 immediate-ART recommendation by about a decade.

The germline gives CDR1 MNHNS, CDR2 SASEGT. The CDR3 loop spans 13 amino acids. V was cut by 3 bases and J by 5 bases, with 10 bases left in between. For this clone: Its antigen is not identified.

Researchers ran immunoSEQ v3.0 at survey level. Measured with immunoSEQ multiplex PCR; TCRdb has only the in-frame clones, and not every one. The sample lists roughly 24,000 clones; about nine tenths were seen once. General study results and limits: When set beside controls, HIV repertoires had CDR3 length ranges that were narrower. Once patients were on ART, diversity went higher but still fell short of transplant donor controls. The repertoire was dominated at all time points by clones expanded before ART.

This sequence joins TRBV6-1 and TRBJ2-5; D ambiguous. The TCR originated in a woman between 25 and 40 years old with HIV. Sequenced here: unsorted PBMCs, sampled 1.8 years before starting antiretroviral therapy. The CDR3 coding sequence is TGTGCCAGCAGTGATGTTAGCTTGGAGACCCAGTACTTC. Its protein product is CASSDVSLETQYF.